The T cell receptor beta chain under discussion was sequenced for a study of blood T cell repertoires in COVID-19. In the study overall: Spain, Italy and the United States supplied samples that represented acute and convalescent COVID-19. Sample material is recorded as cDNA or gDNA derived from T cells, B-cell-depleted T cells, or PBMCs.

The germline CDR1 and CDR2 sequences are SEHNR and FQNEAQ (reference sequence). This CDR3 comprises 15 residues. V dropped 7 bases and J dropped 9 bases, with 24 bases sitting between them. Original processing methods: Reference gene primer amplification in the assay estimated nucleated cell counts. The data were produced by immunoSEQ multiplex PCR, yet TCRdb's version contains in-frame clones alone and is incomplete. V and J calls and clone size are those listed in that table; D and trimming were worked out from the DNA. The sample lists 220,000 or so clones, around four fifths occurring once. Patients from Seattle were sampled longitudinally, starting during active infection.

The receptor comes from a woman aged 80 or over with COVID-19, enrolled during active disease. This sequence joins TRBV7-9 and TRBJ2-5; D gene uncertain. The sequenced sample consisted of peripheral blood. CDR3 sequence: CASNRGEGSVMAQYF. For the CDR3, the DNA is TGTGCCAGCAATAGAGGTGAAGGCTCGGTGATGGCCCAGTACTTC.